The rows below give T cell receptor beta chains drawn from one sample of a study of blood T cell repertoires in COVID-19. Generated by immunoSEQ multiplex PCR, the TCRdb table keeps only in-frame clones and is missing some. The sample includes under 300,000 clones, about 88% of them seen just once. The sequenced material came from PBMCs or T cells enriched from blood (not recorded which). Receptors originate from a woman between 45 and 60 years old who had recovered from COVID-19. Both conserved end residues are part of each CDR3. D genes are given only for firm matches. The listing skips clone size in some rows; elsewhere it reads once, few, many or a size class.

v_call: TRBV9; d_call: TRBD1; j_call: TRBJ2-3; clone_size: .; cdr3_aa: CASSVATGQGTDTQYF; cdr3_nt: TGTGCCAGCAGCGTAGCTACAGGACAGGGCACAGATACGCAGTATTTT
v_call: TRBV28; d_call: .; j_call: TRBJ1-5; clone_size: .; cdr3_aa: CASSLFSGMSNQPQHF; cdr3_nt: TGTGCCAGCAGTTTATTTTCGGGTATGAGCAATCAGCCCCAGCATTTT
v_call: TRBV6-2/TRBV6-3; d_call: .; j_call: TRBJ1-5; clone_size: .; cdr3_aa: CASSAGDSYNQPQHF; cdr3_nt: TGTGCCAGCAGTGCGGGAGACAGCTACAATCAGCCCCAGCATTTT
v_call: TRBV6-2/TRBV6-3; d_call: TRBD1; j_call: TRBJ2-7; clone_size: .; cdr3_aa: CASSSLYDRASGEQYF; cdr3_nt: TGTGCCAGCAGTTCCCTATACGACAGGGCGTCTGGCGAGCAGTACTTC
v_call: TRBV11-3; d_call: TRBD2; j_call: TRBJ2-1; clone_size: .; cdr3_aa: CASSSGLADNEQFF; cdr3_nt: TGTGCCAGCAGCTCGGGACTAGCGGACAATGAGCAGTTCTTC
v_call: TRBV5-4; d_call: TRBD2; j_call: TRBJ2-1; clone_size: .; cdr3_aa: CASSLAGFSAGVNNEQFF; cdr3_nt: TGTGCCAGCAGCTTGGCTGGCTTTTCTGCGGGAGTTAACAATGAGCAGTTCTTC
v_call: TRBV30; d_call: TRBD1; j_call: TRBJ1-4; clone_size: few; cdr3_aa: CAWSVSRTGTNEKLFF; cdr3_nt: TGTGCCTGGAGTGTGTCCAGGACAGGGACTAATGAAAAACTGTTTTTT
v_call: TRBV7-3; d_call: .; j_call: TRBJ2-1; clone_size: .; cdr3_aa: CASSSIPGVYNEQFF; cdr3_nt: TGTGCCAGCAGCTCCATCCCTGGAGTCTACAATGAGCAGTTCTTC
v_call: TRBV7-2; d_call: .; j_call: TRBJ2-1; clone_size: .; cdr3_aa: CASSLAGALSYNEQFF; cdr3_nt: TGTGCCAGCAGCTTAGCGGGAGCCCTCTCCTACAATGAGCAGTTCTTC
v_call: TRBV3-1/TRBV3-2; d_call: .; j_call: TRBJ1-6; clone_size: .; cdr3_aa: CASSQDVGVGSPLHF; cdr3_nt: TGTGCCAGCAGCCAAGATGTCGGGGTAGGTTCACCCCTCCACTTT
v_call: TRBV29-1; d_call: .; j_call: TRBJ1-1; clone_size: .; cdr3_aa: CSVLDSPNTEAFF; cdr3_nt: TGCAGCGTTCTTGACAGCCCGAACACTGAAGCTTTCTTT
v_call: TRBV4-2; d_call: .; j_call: TRBJ2-1; clone_size: .; cdr3_aa: CASSQGIGSLYNEQFF; cdr3_nt: TGTGCCAGCAGCCAAGGGATCGGGAGTTTGTACAATGAGCAGTTCTTC
v_call: TRBV6-6; d_call: .; j_call: TRBJ2-6; clone_size: .; cdr3_aa: CASSSLLTGANVLTF; cdr3_nt: TGTGCCAGCAGTTCGTTATTAACTGGGGCCAACGTCCTGACTTTC
v_call: TRBV28; d_call: TRBD1; j_call: TRBJ1-2; clone_size: .; cdr3_aa: CASGTGAHHGYTF; cdr3_nt: TGTGCCAGCGGGACAGGGGCGCACCATGGCTACACCTTC
v_call: TRBV27; d_call: .; j_call: TRBJ2-6; clone_size: .; cdr3_aa: CASSSRGQGANVLTF; cdr3_nt: TGTGCCAGCAGCTCTCGCGGACAGGGGGCCAACGTCCTGACTTTC
v_call: TRBV3-1/TRBV3-2; d_call: .; j_call: TRBJ2-1; clone_size: .; cdr3_aa: CASTPPTGRSEQFF; cdr3_nt: TGTGCCAGCACCCCCCCTACTGGGAGGAGTGAGCAGTTCTTC
v_call: TRBV5-1; d_call: .; j_call: TRBJ1-5; clone_size: .; cdr3_aa: CASSLSGDSNQPQHF; cdr3_nt: TGCGCCAGCAGCTTGTCAGGGGATAGCAATCAGCCCCAGCATTTT
v_call: TRBV5-1; d_call: TRBD2; j_call: TRBJ2-1; clone_size: .; cdr3_aa: CASSPEGSGSVNEQFF; cdr3_nt: TGCGCCAGCAGCCCCGAGGGTAGCGGGAGTGTCAATGAGCAGTTCTTC
v_call: TRBV28; d_call: TRBD2; j_call: TRBJ2-1; clone_size: .; cdr3_aa: CASSLRLAGYNEQFF; cdr3_nt: TGTGCCAGCAGTTTACGGCTAGCGGGCTACAATGAGCAGTTCTTC
v_call: TRBV7-9; d_call: .; j_call: TRBJ1-2; clone_size: .; cdr3_aa: CASSFWFGSGYTF; cdr3_nt: TGTGCCAGCAGCTTTTGGTTTGGCTCTGGCTACACCTTC